These 2 T cell receptor beta chains were sequenced from one sample in a study of blood T cell repertoires in COVID-19. Data came from immunoSEQ multiplex PCR; TCRdb stores just in-frame clones and leaves some out. The table has approximately 40,000 clones, roughly 90% seen once; the top ten hold under 6%. Sequencing was performed on peripheral blood. Every receptor here comes from a human donor in a cohort sampled during active COVID-19.

The CDR3 loop reads CASSLVRAYGYTF. In nucleotides, the CDR3 is TGTGCCAGCAGTTTAGTGAGAGCTTATGGCTACACCTTC. V and J are TRBV12-3 or TRBV12-4 and TRBJ1-2; D remains unclear. The germline V and J ends were trimmed by 1 base and 5 bases, with 8 bases remaining between them. The CDR3 consists of 13 residues.

The chain employs TRBV20-1 and TRBJ2-7; weak D call: TRBD2 (5 bases). This CDR3 has 14 residues. V gave up 3 bases and J gave up 0 bases, with 12 bases separating them. Germline V gene sequence: CDR1 DFQATT, CDR2 SNEGSKA (reference sequence). CDR3 protein: CSASSSGFSYEQYF. Written as DNA, the CDR3 is TGCAGTGCTAGTTCTTCGGGATTCTCCTACGAGCAGTACTTC.